This TCR beta chain was profiled in a study of T cell responses to AZD1222 COVID-19 vaccine. Regarding this clone: The antigen is undetermined.

The CDR3 has 17 amino acids. Germline V gene lookup returns CDR1 SGDLS and CDR2 YYNGEE. Trimming took 3 bases from V and 1 from J, leaving 14 bases between them. Study-level findings and limits: Every sample of the repertoires postdated the peak T cell response. White British donors predominated, females outnumbered males, and clonal diversity was possibly underestimated. Baseline seropositives among AZD1222 recipients totaled only five or six.

Assay: immunoSEQ multiplex PCR; the TCRdb copy retains only in-frame clones and omits some. The table lists tens of thousands of clones, 80% to 90% of them singletons. The starting material was peripheral blood, obtained 28 days after the second AZD1222 dose. The chain combines TRBV9 with TRBJ2-6; the D call may be TRBD1 or TRBD2 (5 bases each). This TCR came from an adult who received the AZD1222 COVID-19 vaccine. The CDR3 DNA reads as TGTGCCAGCAGCGGAGAAGTTGGGGGTTCTGGGGCCAACGTCCTGACTTTC. Protein sequence: CASSGEVGGSGANVLTF.